A single sample gave rise to the 2 T cell receptor beta chains below, sequenced in a study of control samples from healthy donors and cancer patients. The protocol was immunoSEQ multiplex PCR, while the TCRdb copy is restricted to in-frame clones and leaves out a portion. The data hold 130,000 or so clones, with 80% to 90% observed a single time. The sample taken for sequencing was blood. The receptors here all came from a man in his forties or fifties in good health.

The chain uses TRBV5-1 and TRBJ1-3, with D tentatively TRBD1 (5 bases). This CDR3 is 15 amino acids long. CDR1 and CDR2 (germline): SGHRS, YFSETQ. The germline V and J ends were trimmed by 1 base and 3 bases, with 11 bases remaining between them. CDR3 region: CASSLSGGVGNTIYF. DNA of the CDR3: TGCGCCAGCAGCTTGAGCGGAGGGGTTGGAAACACCATATATTTT.

The chain recombines TRBV5-1 with TRBJ2-2, with D possibly called TRBD1 or TRBD2 (5 bases each). Germline V gene data show CDR1 as SGHRS and CDR2 as YFSETQ. Deletions cut 5 bases from V and 1 base from J, with 12 bases between. The CDR3 runs 15 residues. The CDR3 DNA is TGCGCCAGCAGTCCCGGGACGTTGAACACCGGGGAGCTGTTTTTT. Translation: CASSPGTLNTGELFF. The full variable domain, with the rest looked up from reference TRBV5-1 and TRBJ2-2, is KAGVTQTPRYLIKTRGQQVTLSCSPISGHRSVSWYQQTPGQGLQFLFEYFSETQRNKGNFPGRFSGRQFSNSRSEMNVSTLELGDSALYLCASSPGTLNTGELFFGEGSRLTVL.